Listed below are T cell receptor beta chains from one sample, sequenced in a study of vaccination effects on CD4 cells after COVID-19. Generated by immunoSEQ multiplex PCR, the TCRdb table keeps only in-frame clones and is missing some. The table lists some 68,000 clones, under 75% of them singletons, with over 4% in the top ten. These receptors' targets are unknown. The source was CD4+ T cells from PBMCs cultured with HCoV-OC43 spike peptides, collected before COVID-19 vaccination. The receptors come from a human donor who received a COVID-19 vaccine. CDR3s include the opening cysteine and the closing phenylalanine or tryptophan. Fields, in order: clone size, D gene, V gene, J gene, CDR3 DNA, CDR3 protein. A D gene is named only where the DNA matches it firmly. A row's size may be missing; if present it is once, few, many or a size class.

few	.	TRBV5-1	TRBJ1-2	TGCGCCAGCAGTTACGGGCAGGGAAGCGGCTACACCTTC	CASSYGQGSGYTF
.	TRBD1	TRBV5-1	TRBJ2-2	TGCGCCAGCAGCTGGGGACAGACCTCTTTGAACACCGGGGAGCTGTTTTTT	CASSWGQTSLNTGELFF
few	.	TRBV2	TRBJ1-3	TGTGCCAGCAGTGGGGTACGGGAAAACACCATATATTTT	CASSGVRENTIYF
.	TRBD1	TRBV19	TRBJ1-2	TGTGCCAGTAGTATGGGCCTCCCCGGGACAGGGGGCGGCTACACCTTC	CASSMGLPGTGGGYTF
few	.	TRBV30	TRBJ1-5	TGTGCCTGGAGTAAGTCTGGGTTGGGGGGCAATCAGCCCCAGCATTTT	CAWSKSGLGGNQPQHF
few	TRBD1	TRBV18	TRBJ1-5	TGTGCCAGCTCCCTTACAGGGGGCATCGAAAGCAATCAGCCCCAGCATTTT	CASSLTGGIESNQPQHF
.	TRBD1	TRBV6-1	TRBJ2-3	TGTGCCAGCAGTGAAGTATCCGACAGGGGGACTATCCGCACAGATACGCAGTATTTT	CASSEVSDRGTIRTDTQYF
.	TRBD1	TRBV10-2	TRBJ2-1	TGCGCCATCACAGGGGGCTCTTCCTACAATGAGCAGTTCTTC	CAITGGSSYNEQFF
.	.	TRBV2	TRBJ1-5	TGTGCCAGCAGTGGATACGCCTATAGCAATCAGCCCCAGCATTTT	CASSGYAYSNQPQHF
few	.	TRBV7-3	TRBJ1-1	TGTGCCAGCAGCTTAACACATTCGGGGGACACTGAAGCTTTCTTT	CASSLTHSGDTEAFF
.	TRBD1	TRBV7-6	TRBJ2-2	TGTGCCAGCAGCTTAAGGGGGCGCGTCTCCGGGGAGCTGTTTTTT	CASSLRGRVSGELFF
.	TRBD2	TRBV7-3	TRBJ2-3	TGTGCCAGCAGCTTGGGCGGGGGGGCCTCGGGAGATACGCAGTATTTT	CASSLGGGASGDTQYF
.	.	TRBV6-6	TRBJ1-6	TGTGCCAGCAGTTACGATCAGGTTTCACCCCTCCACTTT	CASSYDQVSPLHF
.	TRBD1	TRBV18	TRBJ1-1	TGTGCCAGCTCACTCTCACCCGGGGGACAGTTAAACGAAGCTTTCTTT	CASSLSPGGQLNEAFF
.	.	TRBV4-1	TRBJ1-6	TGCGCCAGCAGCCAAACCAGGGACCTAGGATCACCCCTCCACTTT	CASSQTRDLGSPLHF
.	.	TRBV4-3	TRBJ1-6	TGCGCCAGCAGGCCCGGGACCGCGAGCTCCTATAATTCACCCCTCCACTTT	CASRPGTASSYNSPLHF
.	.	TRBV10-3	TRBJ1-1	TGTGCCATCAGTGAGTCGAGCAGGGTGAACACTGAAGCTTTCTTT	CAISESSRVNTEAFF
.	TRBD2	TRBV11-2	TRBJ2-5	TGTGCCAGCAGCTTAGATAGCGGGGGCCCAGAGACCCAGTACTTC	CASSLDSGGPETQYF
.	.	TRBV5-1	TRBJ2-2	TGCGCCAGCAGCTTGGCCCTTATCAACACCGGGGAGCTGTTTTTT	CASSLALINTGELFF
few	.	TRBV5-1	TRBJ1-1	TGCGCCAGCAGCTTGTCCCTCGAATTGAACACTGAAGCTTTCTTT	CASSLSLELNTEAFF
.	.	TRBV5-1	TRBJ1-4	TGCGCCAGCAGCTTGGGAAGGGGTGAAAAACTGTTTTTT	CASSLGRGEKLFF
few	.	TRBV2	TRBJ1-5	TGTGCCAGCAGTGAAGAGTACAATCAGCCCCAGCATTTT	CASSEEYNQPQHF
.	TRBD2	TRBV30	TRBJ2-3	TGTGCCTGGAGTGTACCCCGACTAGCGGGGGGCCGCACAGATACGCAGTATTTT	CAWSVPRLAGGRTDTQYF
.	.	TRBV19	TRBJ2-3	TGTGCCAGTAGCCCCGGGACCACAGATACGCAGTATTTT	CASSPGTTDTQYF
once	.	TRBV5-1	TRBJ2-3	TGCGCCAGCAGCTTGGATCCGGGGGCGGTCGGCACAGATACGCAGTATTTT	CASSLDPGAVGTDTQYF
few	.	TRBV28	TRBJ1-4	TGTGCCAGCAGTTTAGAGGTCCGGGGCTCAACTAATGAAAAACTGTTTTTT	CASSLEVRGSTNEKLFF
.	TRBD1	TRBV7-8	TRBJ1-2	TGTGCCAGCAGCCCACTACCCTCCGGGACAGGGTTCCTCCTAGGGGGCTACACCTTC	CASSPLPSGTGFLLGGYTF
.	.	TRBV5-1	TRBJ1-4	TGCGCCAGCAGCTTGGGGCTCACTAATGAAAAACTGTTTTTT	CASSLGLTNEKLFF
.	.	TRBV19	TRBJ1-4	TGTGCCAGTAGTGTTACCGGCGGGTGGGGAGTCGTAGGACTGTTTTTT	CASSVTGGWGVVGLFF
few	TRBD2	TRBV10-3	TRBJ2-5	TGTGCCATCAGCGGGACTAGCGGGGGGCCAGGGGCGACCCAGTACTTC	CAISGTSGGPGATQYF
.	TRBD2	TRBV24-1	TRBJ2-3	TGTGCCACCAGTGCCACTAGCGGGGACAAGTTCACAGATACGCAGTATTTT	CATSATSGDKFTDTQYF
.	TRBD1	TRBV5-4	TRBJ1-1	TGTGCCAGCAGCCGGACAGGGGGACGGGACACTGAAGCTTTCTTT	CASSRTGGRDTEAFF
.	.	TRBV30	TRBJ1-4	TGTGCCTGTCCAGGCGCAACTAATGAAAAACTGTTTTTT	CACPGATNEKLFF
.	TRBD1	TRBV5-1	TRBJ2-5	TGCGCCAGCAGCTCACAGGGGGCGAGAGAGACCCAGTACTTC	CASSSQGARETQYF
.	.	TRBV6-4	TRBJ1-5	TGTGCCAGCAGTGAAATGATGGGGGCGGGTCAGCCCCAGCATTTT	CASSEMMGAGQPQHF
few	.	TRBV5-5	TRBJ2-1	TGTGCCAGCAGCTTGTCAGTATACAATGAGCAGTTCTTC	CASSLSVYNEQFF
.	.	TRBV11-2	TRBJ1-4	TGTGCCAGCAGCTTTTTGGCTACTGCCCCATCACGAGAAAAACTGTTTTTT	CASSFLATAPSREKLFF
.	.	TRBV7-8	TRBJ2-5	TGTGCCAGCAGCTTCCGGGACACCATCCGAAAGACCCAGTACTTC	CASSFRDTIRKTQYF
.	TRBD1	TRBV28	TRBJ1-4	TGTGCCAGCAGTACCCATGGGACAGGGAGAGAAAAACTGTTTTTT	CASSTHGTGREKLFF
.	.	TRBV29-1	TRBJ1-2	TGCAGCGTTGAAGATCCCCTATCGGGGGGGTATGGCTACACCTTC	CSVEDPLSGGYGYTF
.	.	TRBV5-4	TRBJ2-2	TGTGCCAGCAGCTTTGTTCCCACCGGGGAGCTGTTTTTT	CASSFVPTGELFF
.	.	TRBV4-1	TRBJ2-3	TGCGCCAGCAGCCAGAGAGGGACCCTCGGGCCAGATACGCAGTATTTT	CASSQRGTLGPDTQYF
.	.	TRBV7-6	TRBJ2-1	TGTGCCAGCAGCCCTCCCGGCAATGAGCAGTTCTTC	CASSPPGNEQFF
.	.	TRBV6-4	TRBJ2-1	TGTGCCAGCAGTGAGAGCCGTAACGGTGAGCAGTTCTTC	CASSESRNGEQFF
few	TRBD2	TRBV6-2/TRBV6-3	TRBJ2-3	TGTGCCAGCAGTCCCGGGACTAGCGTAAGCACAGATACGCAGTATTTT	CASSPGTSVSTDTQYF
.	TRBD1	TRBV24-1	TRBJ2-2	TGTGCCACCAGTGGACCCCTAGGGACAGGGGACCCCGGGGAGCTGTTTTTT	CATSGPLGTGDPGELFF
.	.	TRBV3-1/TRBV3-2	TRBJ1-3	TGTGCCAGCAGCCCAAGGGGGGCGGGTGGAAACACCATATATTTT	CASSPRGAGGNTIYF
few	TRBD1	TRBV4-1	TRBJ1-6	TGCGCCAGCAGCCAAGGGTGGGACAGCCGGTCACCCCTCCACTTT	CASSQGWDSRSPLHF
.	.	TRBV12-2	TRBJ2-4	TGTGCAAGTCGCCCTAGGGGCATGGGGCGCTTTCGGAACATTCAGTACTTC	CASRPRGMGRFRNIQYF
once	TRBD2	TRBV11-3	TRBJ2-3	TGTGCCAGCAGCCTTGGACTAGCGGGGGCCAGGGGGGCAGATACGCAGTATTTT	CASSLGLAGARGADTQYF
.	TRBD1	TRBV6-6	TRBJ1-3	TGTGCCAGCAGCTCTGGACAGGGCATTAACACCATATATTTT	CASSSGQGINTIYF
.	.	TRBV20-1	TRBJ1-4	TGCAGTGCTACCGATAAAACGTTAGTGTTTTTT	CSATDKTLVFF
.	.	TRBV4-1	TRBJ2-1	TGCGCCAGCAGCCGCGCAGACTCCTACAATGAGCAGTTCTTC	CASSRADSYNEQFF
.	TRBD1	TRBV19	TRBJ1-1	TGTGCCAGTAAGGAGGGGGCGATAGGCACTGAAGCTTTCTTT	CASKEGAIGTEAFF
.	.	TRBV7-9	TRBJ1-2	TGTGCCAGCAGCCCGCTAGCGTATGGCTACACCTTC	CASSPLAYGYTF
.	.	TRBV6-5	TRBJ1-5	TGTGCCAGCAGCCTTCACAGAAATCAGCCCCAGCATTTT	CASSLHRNQPQHF